The present entry profiles one T cell receptor beta chain with its context. This entry belongs to a study of shared clonotypes between healthy human individuals. CD45RO negativity and positive selection for CCR7 defined naive CD8 cells, a population that excluded terminally differentiated effector memory CD45RA+ cells. The protocol was immunoSEQ multiplex PCR, while the TCRdb copy is restricted to in-frame clones and leaves out a portion. Counted here are about 650,000 clones, roughly 95% occurring once; the ten biggest clones make up 0.085% to 0.11%. Germline V CDR1 and CDR2: SGHVS, FNYEAQ. This CDR3 region has 16 residues. The germline V and J ends were trimmed by 0 bases and 0 bases, with 12 bases remaining between them.

The chain couples TRBV7-6 to TRBJ2-7; the D is unclear. This TCR derives from a woman in her twenties or thirties in good health. The source material was naive CD8+ T cells sorted from blood. This chain's CDR3 is CASSLAYGPFSYEQYF. The CDR3 bases are TGTGCCAGCAGCTTAGCGTACGGGCCGTTCTCCTACGAGCAGTACTTC.